Following are 18 T cell receptor beta chains from one sample sequenced in a study of blood T cell repertoires in COVID-19. The table came from immunoSEQ multiplex PCR; TCRdb's copy has only in-frame clones and leaves some out. Among 130,000 to 150,000 clones listed, almost 85% were seen once. The sample consisted of PBMCs or T cells enriched from blood (not recorded which). The receptors derive from a man aged 35-49 years with acute COVID-19.

This chain links TRBV7-9 with TRBJ2-2; 11 bases align to TRBD1. This CDR3 has 19 residues. J lost 5 bases, V lost 4 bases, and 15 bases had no gene match. Per the germline V gene, CDR1 is SEHNR and CDR2 is FQNEAQ (reference sequence). The CDR3, as DNA: TGTGCCAGCAGCTCTACCGACGCGGGACAGGGGGGGTGGACCGGGGAGCTGTTTTTT. It yields the protein CASSSTDAGQGGWTGELFF.

The gene calls are TRBV6-1 and TRBJ1-5, with 10 bases that match TRBD1. J lost 7 bases, V lost 7 bases, and 4 bases had no gene match. CDR3 size: 13 residues. CDR1 is MNHNS, CDR2 SASEGT, per germline. The CDR3 spells CASTPGQGQPQHF. The CDR3 region has the DNA TGTGCCAGCACCCCGGGACAGGGGCAGCCCCAGCATTTT.

The chain employs TRBV7-8 and TRBJ1-2, with 8 bases lining up with TRBD1. V shed 5 bases and J 4 bases; nucleotides not matched to a gene: 9. Germline-derived CDR1 and CDR2 are SGHVS and FQNEAQ. The CDR3 length is 15 residues. DNA for the CDR3: TGTGCCAGCAGCCCCGGGACAGGTGTTACCTATGGCTACACCTTC. Protein: CASSPGTGVTYGYTF.

This clone came up a few times. The rearrangement joins TRBV27 to TRBJ2-5; perhaps TRBD2 as D (6 bases). Germline CDR1 reads MNHEY; CDR2 reads SMNVEV (reference sequence). Trimming removed 7 bases from V and 3 bases from J, with 15 bases in between. The CDR3 totals 14 residues. The CDR3 protein is CASNFAGREETQYF. DNA of the CDR3: TGTGCCAGCAATTTCGCGGGACGAGAAGAGACCCAGTACTTC.

The sample holds one count of this clone. This chain joins TRBV7-6 and TRBJ1-6; perhaps TRBD1 as D (5 bases). V gave up 1 base and J gave up 6 bases, with 10 bases separating them. CDR3 size: 15 residues. Germline CDR1 and CDR2: SGHVS and FNYEAQ. The CDR3 loop reads CASSLETASNSPLHF. DNA for the CDR3: TGTGCCAGCAGCTTAGAGACAGCGTCTAATTCACCCCTCCACTTT. Variable domain in full (rest from reference TRBV7-6 and TRBJ1-6): GAGVSQSPRYKVTKRGQDVALRCDPISGHVSLYWYRQALGQGPEFLTYFNYEAQQDKSGLPNDRFSAERPEGSISTLTIQRTEQRDSAMYRCASSLETASNSPLHFGNGTRLTVT.

The chain couples TRBV21-1 to TRBJ1-6; the table's D call TRBD1 went unverified against the DNA. TRBV21-1 is annotated as a pseudogene. This CDR3 has 17 amino acids. CDR3 loop: CASSKGDRGRNNSPLHF. CDR3 DNA: TGTGCCAGCAGCAAAGGGGACAGGGGGAGGAATAATTCACCCCTCCACTTT.

This chain connects TRBV4-3 to TRBJ1-1; TRBD1 might be the D (5 bases). The CDR3 runs to 17 residues. Trimming removed 0 bases from V and 0 bases from J, with 14 bases in between. In germline, CDR1 is LGHNA, CDR2 YSLEER. The CDR3 here is CASSQDRGTPMNTEAFF. The CDR3 nucleotides read TGCGCCAGCAGCCAAGATAGGGGCACTCCGATGAACACTGAAGCTTTCTTT.

The chain recombines TRBV3-1 (or the pseudogene TRBV3-2) with TRBJ2-1, with D possibly TRBD1 on 5 matching bases. V was cut by 6 bases and J by 6 bases, with 18 bases left in between. Germline V lookup: CDR1 LGHDT, CDR2 YNNKEL (reference sequence). The CDR3 runs to 15 residues. CDR3 sequence reads: CASSLFQGSGNEQFF. CDR3 bases: TGTGCCAGCAGTCTTTTTCAGGGATCGGGCAATGAGCAGTTCTTC.

The chain joins TRBV5-4 to TRBJ1-3; no clear D gene. The V end was cut by 1 base, the J end by 0 bases, with 14 bases between. Germline V CDR1 and CDR2: SGHNT, YYREEE (reference sequence). CDR3 size: 17 residues. The CDR3 DNA reads as TGTGCCAGCAGCTTGAGAAACCGTTATAGCTCTGGAAACACCATATATTTT. Its translation is CASSLRNRYSSGNTIYF.

The chain carries TRBV27 and TRBJ2-3; TRBD2 agrees at 15 bases. J gave up 1 base and V 4 bases, and 15 bases lay outside the gene matches. This CDR3 has 21 amino acids. Germline loops: CDR1 MNHEY, CDR2 SMNVEV (reference sequence). The CDR3 DNA is TGTGCCAGCAGTTCGTTACAGGGGTGGACTAGCGGGAGGGCGGGCACAGATACGCAGTATTTT. Translated, it gives CASSSLQGWTSGRAGTDTQYF.

The chain combines TRBV2 with TRBJ2-5; the D gene is possibly TRBD1 (5 bases). V was cut by 6 bases and J by 4 bases, with 9 bases left in between. Germline lookup yields CDR1 SNHLY and CDR2 FYNNEI. This CDR3 region has 12 residues. The chain's CDR3 is CASRIGAETQYF. For the CDR3, the DNA is TGTGCCAGCAGGATAGGGGCAGAGACCCAGTACTTC.

The chain recombines TRBV30 with TRBJ1-6; D gene uncertain. The ends were cut back, 2 bases at V and 8 bases at J, with 16 bases in the middle. Germline V CDR1 and CDR2: GTSNPN, SVGIG (reference sequence). The CDR3 has 15 amino acids. The CDR3 reads CAWSPTGVGDSPLHF. The CDR3 DNA is TGTGCCTGGAGTCCCACGGGAGTCGGGGATTCACCCCTCCACTTT.

This chain connects TRBV28 to TRBJ2-1, with a possible D match to TRBD1 (6 bases). The V and J ends lost 6 bases and 4 bases respectively, with 13 bases between them. This CDR3 is built from 14 residues. Germline V gives CDR1 MDHEN, CDR2 SYDVKM. This CDR3 is CASRPQGPYNEQFF. The CDR3 bases are TGTGCCAGCAGGCCGCAGGGGCCGTACAATGAGCAGTTCTTC.

Ten or more counts support this clone. The chain carries TRBV27 and TRBJ1-5; 9 bases are a match to TRBD1. The CDR3 covers 15 residues. Trimming at V came to 6 bases and at J to 4 bases, leaving 7 bases not matched to a gene. In germline, CDR1 is MNHEY, CDR2 SMNVEV (reference sequence). The CDR3 spells CASSPSGTGNQPQHF. The CDR3 DNA is TGTGCCAGCAGCCCTTCTGGGACAGGGAATCAGCCCCAGCATTTT.

This clone was picked up one time. The same CDR3 also results from other DNA sequences found in this sample. The rearrangement uses TRBV28 and TRBJ1-4; D possibly corresponds to TRBD1 (6 bases). V shed 6 bases and J shed 5 bases, with 7 bases lying between them. Germline V gene lookup returns CDR1 MDHEN and CDR2 SYDVKM. This CDR3 region has 12 residues. CDR3 nucleotide sequence: TGTGCCAGCAGGCAGGGGAATGAAAAACTGTTTTTT. Residues: CASRQGNEKLFF.

Regarding this clone: Germline and junction disagree at one end, which may indicate a read error. This chain links TRBV24-1 with TRBJ1-2, with D unclear. CDR3 size: 11 residues. Germline assignment: CDR1 KGHDR and CDR2 SFDVKD. The CDR3 bases are TGTGCCACCAGTGATTCCGGGATATCTATCTTC. Translation gives CATSDSGISIF.

The V and J genes are TRBV7-8 and TRBJ1-3, with 7 bases that match TRBD1. J gave up 4 bases and V 5 bases, and 5 bases lay outside the gene matches. CDR3 size: 14 residues. Germline V gene sequence: CDR1 SGHVS, CDR2 FQNEAQ. CDR3 coding DNA: TGTGCCAGCAGCCAGACAGGGACAGGAAACACCATATATTTT. As protein: CASSQTGTGNTIYF. Supplemented by reference TRBV7-8 and TRBJ1-3, the full variable domain reads GAGVSQSPRYKVAKRGQDVALRCDPISGHVSLFWYQQALGQGPEFLTYFQNEAQLDKSGLPSDRFFAERPEGSVSTLKIQRTQQEDSAVYLCASSQTGTGNTIYFGEGSWLTVV.

This chain connects TRBV21-1 to TRBJ2-2; the table's D call TRBD2 went unverified against the DNA. TRBV21-1 is flagged as a pseudogene. The CDR3 has 16 amino acids. The CDR3 is CASKVKGLPNTGELFF. CDR3 coding DNA: TGTGCCAGCAAAGTTAAGGGACTACCGAACACCGGGGAGCTGTTTTTT.